Following are 10 T cell receptor beta chains from one sample sequenced in a study of cytomegalovirus exposure and HLA in healthy donors. The assay was immunoSEQ multiplex PCR, and TCRdb's table has in-frame clones only and misses some. The sample yields roughly 43,000 clones, about 93% seen once. Sequencing was carried out using PBMCs. The receptors here all came from a man younger than 35 in good health and CMV-seronegative.

V gene TRBV4-2 combines with J gene TRBJ2-3; 9 bases align to TRBD2. The V gene end was trimmed by 2 bases and the J gene end by 4 bases; junction bases not matched to a gene: 7. The CDR3 totals 16 residues. The germline V gene encodes CDR1 LGHNA and CDR2 YNFKEQ. Here the CDR3 DNA reads TGTGCCAGCAGCCAATCGATCGCGGGGGGGGCAGATACGCAGTATTTT. Translated, it gives CASSQSIAGGADTQYF.

The V gene is TRBV7-9, the J gene TRBJ1-1; TRBD1 aligns across 7 bases. CDR3 length: 13 amino acids. Germline lookup yields CDR1 SEHNR and CDR2 FQNEAQ (reference sequence). The V gene end was trimmed by 5 bases and the J gene end by 11 bases; junction bases not matched to a gene: 11. The CDR3 protein is CASSPLGTESAFF. Here the CDR3 DNA reads TGTGCCAGCAGCCCCCTCGGGACAGAGAGTGCTTTCTTT.

The rearrangement joins TRBV6-1 to TRBJ1-1, with D unresolved. The germline CDR1 and CDR2 sequences are MNHNS and SASEGT. The length of the CDR3 is 12 residues. With 5 bases removed from V and 4 bases from J, the gap between germline ends came to 8 bases. CDR3 sequence: CASSRLSTEAFF. The CDR3 nucleotides are TGTGCCAGCAGTCGGTTAAGCACTGAAGCTTTCTTT.

By share of the sample, this clone is medium-sized. The rearrangement links TRBV7-9 to TRBJ1-1; 7 bases align to TRBD1. Looked up from germline, CDR1 is SEHNR and CDR2 is FQNEAQ (reference sequence). V dropped 6 bases and J dropped 5; count of bases not matched to a gene: 12. The CDR3 loop spans 15 amino acids. In DNA, the CDR3 is TGTGCCAGCAGAACTCGACAGGGCGAGAGGACTGAAGCTTTCTTT. It encodes CASRTRQGERTEAFF.

This chain joins TRBV7-6 and TRBJ2-1; perhaps TRBD2 as D (5 bases). CDR3 size: 17 residues. Germline-derived CDR1 and CDR2 are SGHVS and FNYEAQ. V lost 1 base and J 4 bases, leaving 17 bases between the germline ends. The CDR3, as DNA: TGTGCCAGCAGCTTAGTCCCCGGCCGGGGTGGTTACAATGAGCAGTTCTTC. Translation: CASSLVPGRGGYNEQFF.

V is TRBV18 and J is TRBJ2-7; D may be TRBD2 (5 bases). The V gene lost 2 bases and the J gene lost 1 base, with 15 bases spanning the gap. The germline V gene encodes CDR1 KGHSH and CDR2 LQKENI. The length of the CDR3 is 16 residues. CDR3 region: CASSPDSRRSSYEQYF. The CDR3 DNA is TGTGCCAGCTCACCAGATTCCAGGAGGTCTTCCTACGAGCAGTACTTC.

V is TRBV2 and J is TRBJ2-2; D remains unclear. The CDR3 runs 15 residues. Deletions cut 3 bases from V and 1 base from J, with 9 bases between. Germline values: CDR1 SNHLY, CDR2 FYNNEI. CDR3 bases: TGTGCCAGCAGTGAGACGCGAGGGAACACCGGGGAGCTGTTTTTT. Translated, it gives CASSETRGNTGELFF.

The chain carries TRBV2 and TRBJ1-1; 7 nucleotides match TRBD1. Losses at the gene ends were 10 bases for V and 0 bases for J; bases not matched to a gene: 5. Germline CDR1 SNHLY, CDR2 FYNNEI. The CDR3 has 13 residues. CDR3 region: CATRDRVNTEAFF. CDR3 bases: TGTGCCACCCGAGACAGGGTGAACACTGAAGCTTTCTTT.

J is TRBJ1-4 and V is TRBV4-2; TRBD1 might be the D (6 bases). This CDR3 contains 14 residues. The germline V gene encodes CDR1 LGHNA and CDR2 YNFKEQ. Trimming pared 5 bases from V and 3 bases from J, leaving 10 bases between. CDR3 nucleotide sequence: TGTGCCAGCAGCAAGGACAGCTCTAATGAAAAACTGTTTTTT. This encodes CASSKDSSNEKLFF.

The chain is built from TRBV11-3 and TRBJ2-5, with 14 bases lining up with TRBD2. This CDR3 spans 16 amino acids. Germline V lookup: CDR1 SGHNT, CDR2 YENEEA. J was trimmed by 5 bases and V by 1 base; bases with no gene match: 3. In DNA form, the CDR3 reads TGTGCCAGCAGCTTAGGGGGACTAGCGGGGGACGAGACCCAGTACTTC. Translation: CASSLGGLAGDETQYF.